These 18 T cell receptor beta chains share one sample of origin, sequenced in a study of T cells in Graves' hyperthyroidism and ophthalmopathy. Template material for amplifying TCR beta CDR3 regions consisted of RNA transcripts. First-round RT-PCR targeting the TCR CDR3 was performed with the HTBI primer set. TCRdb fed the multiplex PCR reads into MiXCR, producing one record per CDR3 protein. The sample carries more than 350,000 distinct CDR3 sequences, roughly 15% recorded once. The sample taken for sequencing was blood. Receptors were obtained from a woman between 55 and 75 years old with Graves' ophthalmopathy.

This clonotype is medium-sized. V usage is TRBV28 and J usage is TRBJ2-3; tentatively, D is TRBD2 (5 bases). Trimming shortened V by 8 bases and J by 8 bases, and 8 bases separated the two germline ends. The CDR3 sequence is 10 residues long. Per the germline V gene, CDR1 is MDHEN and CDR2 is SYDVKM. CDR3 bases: TGTGCCAGCTCAGGAGGTACGCAGTATTTT. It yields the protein CASSGGTQYF. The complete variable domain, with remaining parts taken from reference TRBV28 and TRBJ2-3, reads DVKVTQSSRYLVKRTGEKVFLECVQDMDHENMFWYRQDPGLGLRLIYFSYDVKMKEKGDIPEGYSVSREKKERFSLILESASTNQTSMYLCASSGGTQYFGPGTRLTVL.

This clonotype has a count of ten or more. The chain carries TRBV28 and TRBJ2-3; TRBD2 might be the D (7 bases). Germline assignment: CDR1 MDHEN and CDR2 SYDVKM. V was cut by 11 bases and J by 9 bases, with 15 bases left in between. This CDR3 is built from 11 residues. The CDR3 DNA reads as TGTGCCGGGGGAGGGGGGATAACGCAGTATTTT. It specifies CAGGGGITQYF.

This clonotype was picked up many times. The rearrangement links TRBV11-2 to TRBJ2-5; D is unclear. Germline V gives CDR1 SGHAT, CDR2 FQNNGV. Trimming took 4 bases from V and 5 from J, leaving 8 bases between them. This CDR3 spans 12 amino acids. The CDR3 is CASSYAAETQYF. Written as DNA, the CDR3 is TGTGCCAGCAGCTATGCGGCGGAGACCCAGTACTTC. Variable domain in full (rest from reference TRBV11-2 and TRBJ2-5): EAGVAQSPRYKIIEKRQSVAFWCNPISGHATLYWYQQILGQGPKLLIQFQNNGVVDDSQLPKDRFSAERLKGVDSTLKIQPAKLEDSAVYLCASSYAAETQYFGPGTRLLVL.

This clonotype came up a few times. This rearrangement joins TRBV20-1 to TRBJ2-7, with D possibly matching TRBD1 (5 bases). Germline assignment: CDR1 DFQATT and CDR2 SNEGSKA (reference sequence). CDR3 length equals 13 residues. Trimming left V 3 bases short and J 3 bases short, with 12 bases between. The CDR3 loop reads CSARGMDNYEQYF. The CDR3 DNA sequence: TGCAGTGCTAGGGGGATGGACAACTACGAGCAGTACTTC.

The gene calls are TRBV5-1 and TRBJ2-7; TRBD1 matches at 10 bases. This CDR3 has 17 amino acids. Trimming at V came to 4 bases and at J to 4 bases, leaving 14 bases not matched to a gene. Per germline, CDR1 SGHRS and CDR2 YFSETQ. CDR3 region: CASSHSPGTGADYEQYF. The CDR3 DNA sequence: TGCGCCAGCAGCCACTCCCCCGGGACAGGGGCGGATTACGAGCAGTACTTC.

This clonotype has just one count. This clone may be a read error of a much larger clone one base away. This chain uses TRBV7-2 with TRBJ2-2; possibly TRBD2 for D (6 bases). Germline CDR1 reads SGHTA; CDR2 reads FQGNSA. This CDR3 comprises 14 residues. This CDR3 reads CASRSGSNTGGLFF. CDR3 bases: TGTGCCAGCAGGAGCGGATCGAACACCGGGGGGCTGTTTTTT. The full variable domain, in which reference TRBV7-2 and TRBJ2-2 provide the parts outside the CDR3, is GAGVSQSPSNKVTEKGKDVELRCDPISGHTALYWYRQSLGQGLEFLIYFQGNSAPDKSGLPSDRFSAERTGGSVSTLTIQRTQQEDSAVYLCASRSGSNTGGLFFGEGSRLTVL.

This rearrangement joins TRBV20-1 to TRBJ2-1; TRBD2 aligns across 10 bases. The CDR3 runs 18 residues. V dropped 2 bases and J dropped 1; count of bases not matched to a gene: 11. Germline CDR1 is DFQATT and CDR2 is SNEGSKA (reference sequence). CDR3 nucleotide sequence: TGCAGTGCTAGACATCCGCAGCGGGGGGGACCTTCCTACAATGAGCAGTTCTTC. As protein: CSARHPQRGGPSYNEQFF.

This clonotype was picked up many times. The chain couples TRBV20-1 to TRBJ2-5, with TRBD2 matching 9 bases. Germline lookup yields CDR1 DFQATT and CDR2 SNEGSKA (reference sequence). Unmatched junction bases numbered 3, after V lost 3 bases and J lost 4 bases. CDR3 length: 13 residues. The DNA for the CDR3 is TGCAGTGCTAGCGCGGGAGGGCCAGAGACCCAGTACTTC. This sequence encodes CSASAGGPETQYF.

CDR3 sequence (DNA): TGTGCCAGCAAGCCAGCGGGAGGAATCGCCGGGGAGCTGTTTTTT. It is translated as CASKPAGGIAGELFF. This chain uses TRBV7-9 with TRBJ2-2, with TRBD2 matching 9 bases. The V gene end was trimmed by 7 bases and the J gene end by 6 bases; junction bases not matched to a gene: 9. The CDR3 contains 15 residues. Germline loops: CDR1 SEHNR, CDR2 FQNEAQ (reference sequence).

CDR3 sequence (DNA): TGCGCCAGCAGCCTCACGGGGCTAGCGAGTAATGAGCAGTTCTTC. Translated, it gives CASSLTGLASNEQFF. The chain couples TRBV4-1 to TRBJ2-1; TRBD2 is a possible D gene (6 bases). CDR3 length equals 15 residues. Trimming cost V 4 bases and J 7 bases, with 17 bases left between them. Germline V CDR1 and CDR2: MGHRA, YSYEKL.

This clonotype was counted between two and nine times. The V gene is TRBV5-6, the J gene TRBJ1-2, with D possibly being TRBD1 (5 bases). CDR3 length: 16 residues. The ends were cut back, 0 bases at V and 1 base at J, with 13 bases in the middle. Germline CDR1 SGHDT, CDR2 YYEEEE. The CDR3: CASSLGSGQLNYGYTF. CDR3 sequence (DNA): TGTGCCAGCAGCTTGGGTTCGGGGCAACTTAACTATGGCTACACCTTC.

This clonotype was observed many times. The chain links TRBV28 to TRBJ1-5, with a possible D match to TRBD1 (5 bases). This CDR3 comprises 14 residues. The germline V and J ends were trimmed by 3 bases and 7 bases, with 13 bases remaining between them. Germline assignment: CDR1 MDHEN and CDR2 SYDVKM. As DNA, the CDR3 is TGTGCCAGCAGTTTCGCGGGGCTAGGGCAGCCCCAGCATTTT. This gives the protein CASSFAGLGQPQHF.

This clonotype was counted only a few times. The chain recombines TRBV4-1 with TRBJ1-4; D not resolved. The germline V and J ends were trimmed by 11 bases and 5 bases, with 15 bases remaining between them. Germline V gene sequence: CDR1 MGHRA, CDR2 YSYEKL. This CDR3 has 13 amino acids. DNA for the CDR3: TGCGCCGGCGCAAGATCGGGGAATGAAAAACTGTTTTTT. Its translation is CAGARSGNEKLFF.

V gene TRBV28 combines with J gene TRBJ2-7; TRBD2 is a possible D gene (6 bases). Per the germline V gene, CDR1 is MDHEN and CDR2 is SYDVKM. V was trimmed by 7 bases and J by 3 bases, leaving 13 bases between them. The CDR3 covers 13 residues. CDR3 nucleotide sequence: TGTGCCAGCACCTCCGGCGGGGACTACGAGCAGTACTTC. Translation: CASTSGGDYEQYF.

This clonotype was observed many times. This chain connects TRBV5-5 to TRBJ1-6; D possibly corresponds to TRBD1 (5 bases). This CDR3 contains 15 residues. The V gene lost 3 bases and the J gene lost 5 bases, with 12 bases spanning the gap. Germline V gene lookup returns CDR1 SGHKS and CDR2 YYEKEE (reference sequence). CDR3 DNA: TGTGCCAGCAGCTCGGGGGTACGGGATAATTCACCCCTCCACTTT. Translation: CASSSGVRDNSPLHF.

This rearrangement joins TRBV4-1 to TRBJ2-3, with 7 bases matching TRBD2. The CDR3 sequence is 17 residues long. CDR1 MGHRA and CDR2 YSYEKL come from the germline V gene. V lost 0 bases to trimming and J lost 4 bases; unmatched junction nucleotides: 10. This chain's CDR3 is CASSQDWGGRTADTQYF. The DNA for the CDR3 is TGCGCCAGCAGCCAAGATTGGGGCGGGAGAACGGCAGATACGCAGTATTTT.

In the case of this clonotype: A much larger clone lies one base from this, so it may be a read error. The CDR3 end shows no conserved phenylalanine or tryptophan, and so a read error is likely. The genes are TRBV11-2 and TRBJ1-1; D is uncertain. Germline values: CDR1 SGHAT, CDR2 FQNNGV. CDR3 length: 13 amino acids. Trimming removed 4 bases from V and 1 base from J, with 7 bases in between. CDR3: CASSSRKNTEAFL. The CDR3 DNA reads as TGTGCCAGCAGCTCGAGGAAGAACACTGAAGCTTTCCTT.

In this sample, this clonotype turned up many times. This CDR3 reads CSARPGAAASYEQYF. For the CDR3, the DNA is TGCAGTGCTAGACCGGGGGCCGCCGCCTCCTACGAGCAGTACTTC. The chain combines TRBV20-1 with TRBJ2-7; D is tentatively TRBD1 or TRBD2 (6 bases each). Germline CDR1 DFQATT, CDR2 SNEGSKA (reference sequence). Trimming removed 2 bases from V and 0 bases from J, with 14 bases in between. CDR3 length equals 15 residues.